The 5 T cell receptor beta chains given below trace back to one sample, sequenced in a study of monozygotic twins with inflammatory bowel disease. Following a re-call of the 5' RACE reads, TCRdb has one entry per CDR3 protein and lacks DNA. In all, the sample yields roughly 300,000 distinct CDR3 sequences. Sequenced sample: blood. These receptors were obtained from a human donor with ulcerative colitis or Crohn's disease, or a healthy co-twin of an affected twin (not recorded which).

V is TRBV7-2 and J is TRBJ1-6; TCRdb's assignment of TRBD1 cannot be checked, as there is no DNA. The germline V gene has CDR1 SGHTA and CDR2 FQGNSA. CDR3 length equals 16 residues. CDR3 loop: CASSSRDRVGNSPLHF.

The V and J genes are TRBV30 and TRBJ2-7. CDR1 is GTSNPN and CDR2 is SVGIG in the germline V gene (reference sequence). CDR3 length: 14 residues. The CDR3 spells CAWSDRGIQHEQYF.

The rearrangement uses TRBV15 and TRBJ2-7; without DNA, the TCRdb call of TRBD2 cannot be checked. CDR3 length: 15 amino acids. The germline V gene has CDR1 LNHNV and CDR2 YYDKDF (reference sequence). The CDR3 protein is CATSRVPGLPYEQYF.

The rearrangement links TRBV5-1 to TRBJ1-6. CDR1 is SGHRS, CDR2 YFSETQ, per germline. The CDR3 contains 13 residues. The CDR3 sequence is CASSGVGNSPLHF.

The chain uses TRBV11-3 and TRBJ2-1; TCRdb selects TRBD2, and the lack of DNA leaves this call unchecked. The CDR3 sequence is 15 residues long. Looked up from germline, CDR1 is SGHNT and CDR2 is YENEEA. The CDR3 spells CASSGGNSIYNEQFF. Full variable domain (missing parts from reference TRBV11-3 and TRBJ2-1): EAGVVQSPRYKIIEKKQPVAFWCNPISGHNTLYWYLQNLGQGPELLIRYENEEAVDDSQLPKDRFSAERLKGVDSTLKIQPAELGDSAVYLCASSGGNSIYNEQFFGPGTRLTVL.